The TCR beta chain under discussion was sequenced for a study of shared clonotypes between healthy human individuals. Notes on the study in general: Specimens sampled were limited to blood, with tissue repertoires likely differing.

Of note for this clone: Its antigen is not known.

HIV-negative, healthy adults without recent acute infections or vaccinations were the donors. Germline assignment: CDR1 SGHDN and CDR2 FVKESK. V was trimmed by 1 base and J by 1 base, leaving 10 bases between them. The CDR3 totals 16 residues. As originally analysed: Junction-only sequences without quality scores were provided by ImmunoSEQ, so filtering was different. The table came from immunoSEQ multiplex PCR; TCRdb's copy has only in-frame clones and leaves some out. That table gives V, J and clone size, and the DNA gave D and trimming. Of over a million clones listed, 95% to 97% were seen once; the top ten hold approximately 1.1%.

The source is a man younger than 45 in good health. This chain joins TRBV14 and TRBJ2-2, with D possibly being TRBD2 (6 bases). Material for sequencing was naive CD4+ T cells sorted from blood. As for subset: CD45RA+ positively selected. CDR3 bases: TGTGCCAGCAGCCAAGGAAGTAGCGGGAACACCGGGGAGCTGTTTTTT. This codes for CASSQGSSGNTGELFF.